The clone carrying this T cell receptor beta chain has a single count. The data originate from a study of T cell changes during pregnancy in multiple sclerosis. Using immunoSEQ multiplex PCR, the repertoire was profiled, and TCRdb retains in-frame clones only, with some absent. The data show 37,000 or so clones, with more than 85% seen just once and under 0.5% held by the top ten. V was pared by 4 bases and J by 6 bases, with 10 bases of the junction left unmatched. Germline CDR1 and CDR2: SGHNT and YENEEA. This CDR3 has 15 residues. The TCR originated in a female donor with multiple sclerosis, enrolled in a pregnancy study. The sample consisted of CD4+ T cells from peripheral blood mononuclear cells, taken in the second trimester of pregnancy. The rearrangement links TRBV11-3 to TRBJ2-7, with TRBD1 matching 9 bases. The CDR3 nucleotides read TGTGCCAGCAGCTACCGACCGGGACAGGGTTCCGAGCAGTACTTC. This sequence encodes CASSYRPGQGSEQYF.